This TCR beta chain comes out of a study of T-cell memory formation after mild COVID-19. In its sample, this clonotype was seen a few times. Trimming took 7 bases from V and 4 from J, leaving 8 bases between them. CDR3 length equals 12 residues. Germline V gene data show CDR1 as SGHAT and CDR2 as FQNNGV. TCRdb re-analysed the 5' RACE reads in MiXCR, keeping a single row per CDR3 protein. The repertoire holds tens of thousands of distinct CDR3 sequences, with roughly 13% as singletons. Sequencing used PBMCs or a T cell subset sorted from them (not recorded which). The TCR originated in a man aged 18-30 years who had mild COVID-19 (a few samples of this study predate the infection). Cell type and time point are not known. The chain uses TRBV11-2 and TRBJ2-4; no definite D call. The CDR3 DNA reads as TGTGCCAGCACGGACCAAAAAAACATTCAGTACTTC. It is translated as CASTDQKNIQYF.